This TCR beta chain was observed in a study of shared clonotypes between healthy human individuals. Per the germline V gene, CDR1 is SGHRS and CDR2 is YFSETQ. Trimming shortened V by 4 bases and J by 3 bases, and 14 bases separated the two germline ends. There are 14 residues in the CDR3. Sequencing used immunoSEQ multiplex PCR; TCRdb keeps in-frame clones, though not all of them. The profile shows a few million clones, approximately 94% of them singletons. The chain carries TRBV5-1 and TRBJ2-7, with D perhaps matching TRBD2 (6 bases). The sample was naive CD4+ T cells sorted from blood. The subset was: CD45RA+ positively selected. This TCR was sampled from a man aged 18 to 29 in good health. CDR3 region: CASSRGTPNYEQYF. The CDR3 coding sequence is TGCGCCAGCAGCCGGGGGACCCCGAACTACGAGCAGTACTTC.